This entry describes one T cell receptor beta chain. These data are taken from a study of blood T cell repertoires in COVID-19. Study-level background: Italy, Spain and the United States were the sources of the convalescent and acute COVID-19 samples. The cDNA or gDNA used as material had been derived from T cells, B-cell-depleted T cells, or PBMCs.

Authors' methods: Amplifying reference gene primers gave estimates of nucleated cell counts. Some clones are missing from TCRdb's copy, which holds only in-frame ones; the method was immunoSEQ multiplex PCR. That table is the source of V, J and clone size, and D and trimming were worked out from the DNA. The table records around 250,000 clones, more than 85% of them present only once. V was pared by 0 bases and J by 4 bases, with 7 bases between. This CDR3 is built from 13 residues. Germline assignment: CDR1 LGHNA and CDR2 YSLEER. The chain combines TRBV4-3 with TRBJ2-7; D not certain. Sequenced sample: peripheral blood. The sequence derives from a woman aged 70-85 years with active or convalescent COVID-19. CDR3 residues: CASSQDVQYEQYF. CDR3 sequence (DNA): TGCGCCAGCAGCCAAGATGTACAGTACGAGCAGTACTTC.